This is a list of T cell receptor beta chains from one sample in a study of T cell responses to AZD1222 COVID-19 vaccine. Here immunoSEQ multiplex PCR was the method, and the copy in TCRdb shows in-frame clones only, minus some. The table records about 100,000 clones, roughly nine tenths of them present only once. This sample comprised peripheral blood, obtained on day 0 of AZD1222 vaccination. The receptor source for this set is an adult in good health. Both conserved end residues are part of each CDR3. D genes are given only for firm matches. Clone size is given for some rows only: seen once, a few or many times, or a class if the clone is expanded.

V	size	J	D	CDR3	DNA
TRBV5-4	few	TRBJ2-3	TRBD2	CASSFGTRSDTQYF	TGTGCCAGCAGTTTCGGGACTAGGTCAGATACGCAGTATTTT
TRBV28	-	TRBJ2-7	-	CASTPPGLGDEQYF	TGTGCCAGCACCCCCCCGGGCCTGGGGGACGAGCAGTACTTC
TRBV5-4	few	TRBJ1-2	-	CASSGVRTDYGYTF	TGTGCCAGCAGCGGGGTCAGGACCGACTATGGCTACACCTTC
TRBV11-3	-	TRBJ2-7	-	CASSTRDGPREQYF	TGTGCCAGCAGCACCCGGGACGGACCGAGGGAGCAGTACTTC
TRBV7-2	many	TRBJ2-7	-	CASSIIGTVNYEQYF	TGTGCCAGCAGCATTATAGGGACGGTGAACTACGAGCAGTACTTC
TRBV2	once	TRBJ1-5	-	CASSEEQAGNQPQHF	TGTGCCAGCAGTGAAGAGCAGGCGGGCAATCAGCCCCAGCATTTT
TRBV5-1	-	TRBJ1-3	-	CASSSEGLSGNTIYF	TGCGCCAGCAGCTCCGAGGGGCTATCTGGAAACACCATATATTTT
TRBV28	once	TRBJ2-7	-	CASSPTFRQPYEQYF	TGTGCCAGCAGTCCGACCTTCCGGCAGCCCTACGAGCAGTACTTC
TRBV6-5	-	TRBJ2-1	TRBD1	CASRPTRGHNEQFF	TGTGCCAGCAGACCCACGAGGGGGCACAATGAGCAGTTCTTC
TRBV6-6	once	TRBJ1-2	TRBD1	CATTKTGGGYGYTF	TGTGCCACCACAAAAACAGGGGGCGGCTATGGCTACACCTTC
TRBV7-9	-	TRBJ2-4	-	CASSSVTLQNIQYF	TGTGCCAGCAGCTCCGTGACTCTCCAGAACATTCAGTACTTC
TRBV28	-	TRBJ2-7	-	CASSLTIYEQYF	TGTGCCAGCAGTTTGACTATCTACGAGCAGTACTTC
TRBV5-5	-	TRBJ1-5	-	CASSLAPVGANQPQHF	TGTGCCAGCAGCTTGGCCCCAGTGGGGGCCAATCAGCCCCAGCATTTT
TRBV6-5	once	TRBJ2-1	-	CATQRAYNEQFF	TGTGCCACCCAGCGGGCCTACAATGAGCAGTTCTTC
TRBV30	-	TRBJ1-5	-	CAWTAGDEPQHF	TGTGCCTGGACTGCGGGGGACGAGCCCCAGCATTTT
TRBV18	-	TRBJ2-5	TRBD1	CASSVGGAHGTQYF	TGTGCCAGCTCAGTAGGGGGCGCGCATGGGACCCAGTACTTC
TRBV18	-	TRBJ1-2	-	CASSYNSERHYGYTF	TGTGCCAGCTCCTACAACAGTGAACGACACTATGGCTACACCTTC